One sample yielded the 27 T cell receptor beta chains listed below, sequenced in a study of T-cell reconstitution after alpha-beta-depleted transplantation in children. TCRbeta library construction was performed incorporating unique molecular identifiers. Using its own MiXCR run on the PCR reads, TCRdb lists one record per CDR3 protein. Altogether about 610,000 distinct CDR3 sequences are present, over 9.5% being singletons, with the ten largest covering roughly 3.9%. The sequenced sample was PBMCs from the stem cell graft donor, obtained from the stem cell graft. The receptors were gathered from a human donor who donated a stem cell graft to a child with acute myeloid leukemia.

This clonotype has at least ten counts. The chain has TRBV5-1 and TRBJ2-1; 12 positions match TRBD2. Germline lookup yields CDR1 SGHRS and CDR2 YFSETQ. The CDR3 totals 15 residues. The junction had 4 bases not matched to a gene; V was cut back by 4 bases and J by 5 bases. This chain's CDR3 is CASSPGTSGHNEQFF. The CDR3 DNA is TGCGCCAGCAGCCCGGGGACTAGCGGGCACAATGAGCAGTTCTTC.

This clonotype has just a few counts. The CDR3 is CASSLPSGGGGETQYF. The CDR3 region has the DNA TGTGCCAGCAGCTTACCTTCAGGAGGGGGGGGAGAGACCCAGTACTTC. V usage is TRBV7-9 and J usage is TRBJ2-5, with a weak D call TRBD2 (7 bases). CDR1 SEHNR and CDR2 FQNEAQ come from the germline V gene (reference sequence). The CDR3 has 16 amino acids. Trimming left V 2 bases short and J 4 bases short, with 17 bases between.

The V and J genes are TRBV12-3 or TRBV12-4 and TRBJ2-5, with a tentative D call TRBD2 (5 bases). Trimming removed 6 bases from V and 1 base from J, with 18 bases in between. This CDR3 has 16 amino acids. The CDR3 DNA follows: TGTGCCAGCAGCTTCTTTCTAAGGACTGGCCAAGAGACCCAGTACTTC. Encoded protein: CASSFFLRTGQETQYF.

This clonotype was observed a handful of times. The chain joins TRBV18 to TRBJ2-1; tentatively, D is TRBD1 (6 bases). This CDR3 contains 12 residues. Germline CDR1 and CDR2: KGHSH and LQKENI. The V end lost 6 bases, the J end lost 10 bases, and 13 bases lay between the germline ends. CDR3 sequence (DNA): TGTGCCAGCTCCCTTAAGGGGGACGAGCAGTTCTTC. This sequence encodes CASSLKGDEQFF.

J is TRBJ2-3 and V is TRBV18, with TRBD1 matching 9 bases. CDR3 size: 16 residues. Germline V gives CDR1 KGHSH, CDR2 LQKENI. V lost 3 bases and J lost 2; bases outside the gene matches: 6. This CDR3 reads CASSPFDRGYTDTQYF. The CDR3, as DNA: TGTGCCAGCTCACCCTTCGACAGGGGGTACACAGATACGCAGTATTTT.

This clonotype came up many times. This chain uses TRBV3-1 with TRBJ2-2; no firm D call. V lost 2 bases to trimming and J lost 4 bases, with 2 bases between them. The CDR3 covers 12 residues. Germline CDR1 LGHDT, CDR2 YNNKEL (reference sequence). The CDR3 reads CASSQPTGELFF. CDR3 sequence (DNA): TGTGCCAGCAGCCAACCCACCGGGGAGCTGTTTTTT.

This clonotype was counted many times. The V call is TRBV7-6, the J call TRBJ2-1; no clear D. V lost 2 bases and J 5 bases, leaving 10 bases between the germline ends. This CDR3 region has 14 residues. The germline CDR1 and CDR2 sequences are SGHVS and FNYEAQ. CDR3 protein: CASSLSDLDNEQFF. The CDR3, as DNA: TGTGCCAGCAGCTTATCAGACCTCGACAATGAGCAGTTCTTC.

This clonotype came up a few times. J is TRBJ1-4 and V is TRBV7-2, with TRBD1 as a possible D gene (5 bases). With 0 bases removed from V and 4 bases from J, the gap between germline ends came to 9 bases. The CDR3 is 15 residues long. The germline gives CDR1 SGHTA, CDR2 FQGNSA. The CDR3 region is CASSLADRNNEKLFF. CDR3 nucleotides: TGTGCCAGCAGCTTAGCCGACAGAAATAATGAAAAACTGTTTTTT.

The chain couples TRBV12-3 or TRBV12-4 to TRBJ2-7, with TRBD2 matching 11 bases. The trim removed 8 bases at V and 2 bases at J, leaving 8 bases unmatched. The CDR3 has 15 amino acids. This chain's CDR3 is CASGLTSGRPYEQYF. For the CDR3, the DNA is TGTGCCAGCGGTCTTACTAGCGGGAGACCCTACGAGCAGTACTTC.

The sample holds many counts of this clonotype. This chain links TRBV29-1 with TRBJ1-1, with a possible D match to TRBD1 (5 bases). From germline, CDR1 is SQVTM and CDR2 ANQGSEA. The CDR3 extends over 13 amino acids. V was trimmed by 3 bases and J by 0 bases, leaving 8 bases between them. The CDR3: CSVDGHLNTEAFF. The CDR3 nucleotides read TGCAGCGTTGATGGACATTTGAACACTGAAGCTTTCTTT.

This chain joins TRBV6-1 and TRBJ2-7; D may match TRBD1 or TRBD2 (5 bases each). Germline assignment: CDR1 MNHNS and CDR2 SASEGT. The V end was cut by 2 bases, the J end by 2 bases, with 10 bases between. This CDR3 has 14 amino acids. CDR3 region: CASSESLGAYEQYF. The CDR3 region has the DNA TGTGCCAGCAGTGAATCGTTGGGGGCCTACGAGCAGTACTTC.

This clonotype came up a few times. V gene TRBV6-5 combines with J gene TRBJ2-7; D gene unclear. V lost 2 bases, J lost 3 bases, and 14 bases lay in between. Germline loops: CDR1 MNHEY, CDR2 SVGAGI. This CDR3 region has 15 residues. CDR3 in DNA: TGTGCCAGCAGTTACCTACCGACGGTAGACTACGAGCAGTACTTC. This sequence encodes CASSYLPTVDYEQYF.

CDR3 residues: CASSLVLAGGRNEQFF. CDR3 in DNA: TGCGCCAGCAGCTTGGTTCTAGCGGGAGGGAGGAATGAGCAGTTCTTC. The rearrangement joins TRBV5-1 to TRBJ2-1; 12 bases align to TRBD2. The CDR3 has 16 residues. With 0 bases clipped from V and 7 bases from J, the junction kept 5 bases outside the gene matches. The V gene's germline CDR1 is SGHRS and CDR2 YFSETQ. The full variable domain, completed using reference TRBV5-1 and TRBJ2-1, is KAGVTQTPRYLIKTRGQQVTLSCSPISGHRSVSWYQQTPGQGLQFLFEYFSETQRNKGNFPGRFSGRQFSNSRSEMNVSTLELGDSALYLCASSLVLAGGRNEQFFGPGTRLTVL.

There are many counts of this clonotype. The gene calls are TRBV9 and TRBJ2-5, with a possible D match to TRBD1 (6 bases). V lost 4 bases to trimming and J lost 6 bases, with 16 bases between them. CDR1 and CDR2 (germline): SGDLS, YYNGEE. The CDR3 is 14 residues long. The CDR3 sequence: CASSPTGKGQTQYF. DNA for the CDR3: TGTGCCAGCAGCCCCACAGGGAAGGGACAGACCCAGTACTTC.

This clonotype occurred a few times. This chain links TRBV18 with TRBJ1-2; D is uncertain. Trimming cost V 2 bases and J 0 bases, with 10 bases left between them. CDR3 length: 15 amino acids. CDR1 and CDR2 from the germline V gene are KGHSH and LQKENI. This CDR3 reads CASSPRQDSNYGYTF. The CDR3 region has the DNA TGTGCCAGCTCACCAAGGCAGGACTCTAACTATGGCTACACCTTC. Complete variable domain (other parts from reference TRBV18 and TRBJ1-2): NAGVMQNPRHLVRRRGQEARLRCSPMKGHSHVYWYRQLPEEGLKFMVYLQKENIIDESGMPKERFSAEFPKEGPSILRIQQVVRGDSAAYFCASSPRQDSNYGYTFGSGTRLTVV.

This chain connects TRBV10-3 to TRBJ2-2; 13 bases fit TRBD2. Germline CDR1 reads ENHRY; CDR2 reads SYGVKD. V shed 6 bases, J shed 2 bases, and the junction held 9 bases outside the gene matches. The CDR3 totals 18 residues. CDR3 DNA: TGTGCCATCAGCCCCGGACTAGCGGGAGTTATCAACACCGGGGAGCTGTTTTTT. Translated, it gives CAISPGLAGVINTGELFF.

There are a few counts of this clonotype. The V call is TRBV25-1, the J call TRBJ2-1; 11 bases map to TRBD2. Germline V gives CDR1 MGHDK, CDR2 SYGVNS. CDR3 length: 18 residues. Trimming took 0 bases from V and 5 from J; bases not matched to a gene: 9. The CDR3, as DNA: TGTGCCAGCAGTGAATATTTGTGGACTAGCGGGCGGCACAATGAGCAGTTCTTC. It encodes CASSEYLWTSGRHNEQFF.

Turning to this clonotype: A read error may produce the germline difference seen at one junction end. V and J are TRBV29-1 and TRBJ2-3; D possibly matches TRBD1 or TRBD2 (6 bases each). CDR3 length equals 10 residues. Germline lookup yields CDR1 SQVTM and CDR2 ANQGSEA. CDR3 residues: CSVGGTTLDF. The DNA for the CDR3 is TGCAGCGTTGGCGGGACAACCTTGGATTTT.

This clonotype was found a few times. The chain carries TRBV4-1 and TRBJ2-1, with 14 bases fitting TRBD2. The CDR3 contains 17 residues. Looked up from germline, CDR1 is MGHRA and CDR2 is YSYEKL. V shed 5 bases and J 8 bases; nucleotides not matched to a gene: 11. Here the CDR3 reads CASSDDEGLAGVYEQFF. CDR3 DNA sequence: TGCGCCAGCAGCGATGACGAGGGACTAGCGGGAGTCTATGAGCAGTTCTTC.

This clonotype was picked up many times. CDR3 in amino acids: CATSRDRQGSGRNEQFF. The CDR3 DNA reads as TGTGCCACCAGCAGAGATCGTCAAGGTAGCGGGAGAAATGAGCAGTTCTTC. The J gene is TRBJ2-1, the V gene TRBV15; 9 bases line up with TRBD2. Trimming cost V 0 bases and J 7 bases; bases outside gene matches: 10. Per the germline V gene, CDR1 is LNHNV and CDR2 is YYDKDF (reference sequence). The CDR3 runs to 17 residues. The full variable domain, its missing parts supplied by reference TRBV15 and TRBJ2-1, is DAMVIQNPRYQVTQFGKPVTLSCSQTLNHNVMYWYQQKSSQAPKLLFHYYDKDFNNEADTPDNFQSRRPNTSFCFLDIRSPGLGDTAMYLCATSRDRQGSGRNEQFFGPGTRLTVL.

The table lists this clonotype with many counts. The rearrangement uses TRBV30 and TRBJ2-2; D may be TRBD1 or TRBD2 (5 bases each). V was pared by 5 bases and J by 4 bases, with 23 bases between. Germline CDR1 GTSNPN, CDR2 SVGIG (reference sequence). The CDR3 extends over 17 amino acids. CDR3 region: CAWPPVGAELSTGELFF. CDR3 bases: TGTGCCTGGCCCCCCGTCGGGGCGGAACTAAGCACCGGGGAGCTGTTTTTT.

This chain links TRBV2 with TRBJ2-3; no clear D. CDR1 SNHLY and CDR2 FYNNEI come from the germline V gene. The CDR3 is made up of 15 amino acids. V was clipped by 1 base and J by 4 bases, with 12 bases between them. In DNA, the CDR3 is TGTGCCAGCAGTGAAGGGCCTAGTAGGCCAGATACGCAGTATTTT. It yields the protein CASSEGPSRPDTQYF.

The rearrangement links TRBV30 to TRBJ1-5; D perhaps matches TRBD1 (5 bases). CDR1 and CDR2 (germline): GTSNPN, SVGIG (reference sequence). V lost 0 bases, J lost 5 bases, and 11 bases lay in between. CDR3 length: 14 amino acids. CDR3 region: CAWSVRQGDQPQHF. Written as DNA, the CDR3 is TGTGCCTGGAGTGTACGGCAGGGAGATCAGCCCCAGCATTTT.

In this sample, this clonotype turned up a few times. This sequence joins TRBV28 and TRBJ1-6, with TRBD1 matching 8 bases. The CDR3 covers 15 residues. Trimming removed 5 bases from V and 9 bases from J; junction bases left unmatched: 9. Germline CDR1 and CDR2: MDHEN and SYDVKM. The chain's CDR3 is CASSPMTGEGSPLHF. As DNA, the CDR3 is TGTGCCAGCAGTCCCATGACAGGGGAAGGTTCACCCCTCCACTTT.

This clonotype was seen more than once but under ten times. The chain links TRBV12-3 or TRBV12-4 to TRBJ2-2, with 7 bases identical to TRBD1. CDR3 length equals 16 residues. The trim removed 1 base at V and 3 bases at J, leaving 5 bases unmatched. CDR3 coding DNA: TGTGCCAGCAGTTTAGGGACAGGCGGTGACACCGGGGAGCTGTTTTTT. The encoded protein is CASSLGTGGDTGELFF.

The chain uses TRBV6-2 or TRBV6-3 and TRBJ2-1; tentatively, D is TRBD2 (5 bases). Trimming removed 4 bases at V and 6 bases at J, with 19 bases between. Germline CDR1 and CDR2: MNHEY and SVGEGT. The CDR3 totals 16 residues. CDR3 in amino acids: CASSSFGIPESNEQFF. CDR3 coding DNA: TGTGCCAGCAGTTCCTTCGGGATTCCAGAGAGCAATGAGCAGTTCTTC.

In this sample, this clonotype turned up many times. This chain connects TRBV5-1 to TRBJ2-1; tentatively, D is TRBD2 (6 bases). Trimming left V 6 bases short and J 0 bases short, with 10 bases between. This CDR3 region has 14 residues. Germline values: CDR1 SGHRS, CDR2 YFSETQ. The CDR3 region is CASTLSGSYNEQFF. CDR3 in DNA: TGCGCCAGCACCCTTAGCGGCTCCTACAATGAGCAGTTCTTC.